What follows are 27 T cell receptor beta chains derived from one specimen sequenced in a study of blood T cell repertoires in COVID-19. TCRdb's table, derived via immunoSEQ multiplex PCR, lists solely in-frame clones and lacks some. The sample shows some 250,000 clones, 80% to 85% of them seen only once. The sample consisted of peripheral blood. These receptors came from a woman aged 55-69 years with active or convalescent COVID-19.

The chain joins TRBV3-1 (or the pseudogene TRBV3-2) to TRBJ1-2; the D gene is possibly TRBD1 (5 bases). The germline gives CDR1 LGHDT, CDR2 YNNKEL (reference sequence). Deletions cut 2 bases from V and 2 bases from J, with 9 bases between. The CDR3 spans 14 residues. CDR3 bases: TGTGCCAGCAGCCAACTTCGGGGGAACTATGGCTACACCTTC. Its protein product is CASSQLRGNYGYTF.

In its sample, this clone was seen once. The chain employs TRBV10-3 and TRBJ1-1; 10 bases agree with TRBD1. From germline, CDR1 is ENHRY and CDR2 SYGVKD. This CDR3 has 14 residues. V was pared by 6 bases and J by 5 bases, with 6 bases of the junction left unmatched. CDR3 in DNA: TGTGCCATCAGGGACAGGGGGGAGGGGACTGAAGCTTTCTTT. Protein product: CAIRDRGEGTEAFF.

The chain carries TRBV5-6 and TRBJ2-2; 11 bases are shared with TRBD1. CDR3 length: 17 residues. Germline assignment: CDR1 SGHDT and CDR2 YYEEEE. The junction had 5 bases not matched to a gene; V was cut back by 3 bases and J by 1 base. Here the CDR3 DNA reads TGTGCCAGCAGCTCCGGACAGGGGGCTTGGAACACCGGGGAGCTGTTTTTT. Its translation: CASSSGQGAWNTGELFF.

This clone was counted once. CDR3 protein: CAISPRLAGMNTGELFF. The CDR3 DNA follows: TGTGCCATCAGTCCCCGACTAGCGGGGATGAACACCGGGGAGCTGTTTTTT. This chain connects TRBV10-3 to TRBJ2-2; TRBD2 agrees at 11 bases. J lost 1 base, V lost 5 bases, and 6 bases had no gene match. Germline loops: CDR1 ENHRY, CDR2 SYGVKD. The CDR3 spans 17 residues.

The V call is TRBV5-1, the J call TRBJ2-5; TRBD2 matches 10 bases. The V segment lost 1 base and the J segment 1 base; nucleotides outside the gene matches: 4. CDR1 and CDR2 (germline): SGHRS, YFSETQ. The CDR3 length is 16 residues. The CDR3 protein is CASSLSGGATQETQYF. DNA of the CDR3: TGCGCCAGCAGCTTGAGCGGGGGGGCAACCCAAGAGACCCAGTACTTC.

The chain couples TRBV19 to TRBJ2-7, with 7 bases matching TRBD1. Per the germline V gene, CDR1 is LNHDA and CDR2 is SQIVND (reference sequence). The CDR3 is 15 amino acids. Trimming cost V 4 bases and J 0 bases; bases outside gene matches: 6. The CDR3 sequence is CASSTADRYSYEQYF. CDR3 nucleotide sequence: TGTGCCAGTAGTACCGCGGACAGGTACTCCTACGAGCAGTACTTC.

This CDR3 is CASSEVAYEQYF. The CDR3 nucleotides are TGTGCCAGCAGTGAAGTTGCGTACGAGCAGTACTTC. The chain carries TRBV6-1 and TRBJ2-7, with D hard to call. CDR3 length: 12 amino acids. With 1 base removed from V and 4 bases from J, the gap between germline ends came to 5 bases. Germline CDR1 MNHNS, CDR2 SASEGT.

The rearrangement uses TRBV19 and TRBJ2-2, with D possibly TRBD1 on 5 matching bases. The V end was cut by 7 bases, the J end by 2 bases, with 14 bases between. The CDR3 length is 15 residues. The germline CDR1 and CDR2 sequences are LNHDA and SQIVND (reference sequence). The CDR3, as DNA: TGTGCCAGTAAACGTGACAGTTTAAACACCGGGGAGCTGTTTTTT. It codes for CASKRDSLNTGELFF.

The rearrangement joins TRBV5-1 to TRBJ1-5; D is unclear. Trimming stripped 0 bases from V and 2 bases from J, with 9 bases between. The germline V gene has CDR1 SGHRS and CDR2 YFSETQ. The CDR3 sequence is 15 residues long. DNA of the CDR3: TGCGCCAGCAGCTTGGGAGGTGACGGCAATCAGCCCCAGCATTTT. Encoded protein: CASSLGGDGNQPQHF.

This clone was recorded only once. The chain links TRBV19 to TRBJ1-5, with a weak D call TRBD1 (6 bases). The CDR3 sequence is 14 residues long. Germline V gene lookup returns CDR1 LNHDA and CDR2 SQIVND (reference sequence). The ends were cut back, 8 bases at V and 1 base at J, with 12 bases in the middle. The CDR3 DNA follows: TGTGCCAGTGGACAGATTGGCAGCAATCAGCCCCAGCATTTT. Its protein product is CASGQIGSNQPQHF.

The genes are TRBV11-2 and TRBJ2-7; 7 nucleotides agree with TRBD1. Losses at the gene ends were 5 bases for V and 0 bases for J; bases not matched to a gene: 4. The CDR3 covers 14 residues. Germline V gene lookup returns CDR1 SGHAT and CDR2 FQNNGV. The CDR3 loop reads CASSPRGSSYEQYF. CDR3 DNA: TGTGCCAGCAGCCCCAGGGGGTCCTCCTACGAGCAGTACTTC.

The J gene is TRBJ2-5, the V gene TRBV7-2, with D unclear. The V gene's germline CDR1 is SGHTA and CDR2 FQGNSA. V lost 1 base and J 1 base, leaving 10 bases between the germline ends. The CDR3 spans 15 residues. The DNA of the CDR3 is TGTGCCAGCAGCTTAGGTACGGTACTCCAAGAGACCCAGTACTTC. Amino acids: CASSLGTVLQETQYF.

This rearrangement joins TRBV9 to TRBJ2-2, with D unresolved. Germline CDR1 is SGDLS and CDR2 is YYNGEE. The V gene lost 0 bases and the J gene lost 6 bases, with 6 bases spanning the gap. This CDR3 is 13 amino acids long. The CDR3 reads CASSVGLPGELFF. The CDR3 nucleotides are TGTGCCAGCAGCGTAGGTCTCCCCGGGGAGCTGTTTTTT.

Written as DNA, the CDR3 is TGTGCCAGCAGTTTCCGACGGGAAGATACGCAGTATTTT. It translates to CASSFRREDTQYF. This chain joins TRBV12-3 or TRBV12-4 and TRBJ2-3, with D perhaps TRBD2 (5 bases). The CDR3 has 13 amino acids. Trimming shortened V by 3 bases and J by 5 bases, and 9 bases separated the two germline ends.

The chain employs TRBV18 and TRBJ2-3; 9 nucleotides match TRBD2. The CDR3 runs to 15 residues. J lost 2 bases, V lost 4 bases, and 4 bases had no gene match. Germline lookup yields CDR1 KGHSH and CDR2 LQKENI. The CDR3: CASSQERGDTDTQYF. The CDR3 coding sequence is TGTGCCAGCTCACAAGAGCGGGGGGACACAGATACGCAGTATTTT.

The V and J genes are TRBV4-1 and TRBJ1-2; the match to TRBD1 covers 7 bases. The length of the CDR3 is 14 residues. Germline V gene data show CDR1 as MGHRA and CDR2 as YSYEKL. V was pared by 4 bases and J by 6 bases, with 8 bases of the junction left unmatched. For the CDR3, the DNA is TGCGCCAGCAGCCTTTCCGGGACAGAAGATGGCTACACCTTC. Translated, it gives CASSLSGTEDGYTF.

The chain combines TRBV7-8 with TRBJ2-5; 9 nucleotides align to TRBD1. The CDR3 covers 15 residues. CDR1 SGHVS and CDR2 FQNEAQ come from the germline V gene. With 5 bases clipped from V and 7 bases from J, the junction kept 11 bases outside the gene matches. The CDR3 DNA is TGTGCCAGCAGCCGGGGAACAGGGGGCGCGGGGACCCAGTACTTC. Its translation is CASSRGTGGAGTQYF.

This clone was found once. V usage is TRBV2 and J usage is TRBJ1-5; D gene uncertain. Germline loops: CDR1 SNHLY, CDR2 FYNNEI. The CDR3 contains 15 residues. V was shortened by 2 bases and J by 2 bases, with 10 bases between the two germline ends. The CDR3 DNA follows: TGTGCCAGCAGTGAACTGGGTCGGGGCAATCAGCCCCAGCATTTT. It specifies CASSELGRGNQPQHF.

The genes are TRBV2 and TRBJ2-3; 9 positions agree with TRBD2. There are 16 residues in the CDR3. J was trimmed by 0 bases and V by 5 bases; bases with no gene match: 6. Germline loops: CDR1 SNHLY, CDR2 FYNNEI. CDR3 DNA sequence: TGTGCCAGCAGTTACCTAGCGGGGCCTAGCACAGATACGCAGTATTTT. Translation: CASSYLAGPSTDTQYF.

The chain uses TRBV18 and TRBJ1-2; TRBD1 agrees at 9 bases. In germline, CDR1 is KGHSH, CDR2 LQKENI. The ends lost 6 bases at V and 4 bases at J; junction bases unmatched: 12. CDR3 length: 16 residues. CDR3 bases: TGTGCCAGCTCGGCCGGGACAGGGAGTATGGGCTATGGCTACACCTTC. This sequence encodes CASSAGTGSMGYGYTF.

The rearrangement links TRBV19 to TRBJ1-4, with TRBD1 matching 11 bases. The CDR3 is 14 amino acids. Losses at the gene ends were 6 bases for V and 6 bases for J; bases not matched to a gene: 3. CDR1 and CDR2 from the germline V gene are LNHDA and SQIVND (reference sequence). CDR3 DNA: TGTGCCAGTAGCCGGGACAGGGGGGATGAAAAACTGTTTTTT. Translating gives CASSRDRGDEKLFF.

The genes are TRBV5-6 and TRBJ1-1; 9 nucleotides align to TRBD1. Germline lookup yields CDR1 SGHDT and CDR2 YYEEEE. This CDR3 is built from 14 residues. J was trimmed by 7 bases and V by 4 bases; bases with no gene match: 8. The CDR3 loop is CASSRGQGGLEAFF. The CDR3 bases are TGTGCCAGCAGCAGGGGACAGGGAGGCCTTGAAGCTTTCTTT. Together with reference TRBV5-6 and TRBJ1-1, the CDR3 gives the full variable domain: DAGVTQSPTHLIKTRGQQVTLRCSPKSGHDTVSWYQQALGQGPQFIFQYYEEEERQRGNFPDRFSGHQFPNYSSELNVNALLLGDSALYLCASSRGQGGLEAFFGQGTRLTVV.

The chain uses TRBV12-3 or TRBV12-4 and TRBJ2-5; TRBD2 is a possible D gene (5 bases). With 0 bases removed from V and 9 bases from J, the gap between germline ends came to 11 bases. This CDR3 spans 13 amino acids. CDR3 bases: TGTGCCAGCAGTTTAGCTTTGACGGAGGCCCAGTACTTC. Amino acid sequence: CASSLALTEAQYF.

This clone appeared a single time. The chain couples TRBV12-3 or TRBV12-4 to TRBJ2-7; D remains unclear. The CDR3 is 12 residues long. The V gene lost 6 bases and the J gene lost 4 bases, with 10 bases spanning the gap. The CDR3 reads CASSRVSYEQYF. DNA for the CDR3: TGTGCCAGCAGCCGAGTTAGTTACGAGCAGTACTTC.

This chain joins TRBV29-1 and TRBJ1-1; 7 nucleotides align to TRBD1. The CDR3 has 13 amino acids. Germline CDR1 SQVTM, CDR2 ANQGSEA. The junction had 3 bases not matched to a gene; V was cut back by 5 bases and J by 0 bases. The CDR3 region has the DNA TGCAGCGTTCAGGGGGACATGAACACTGAAGCTTTCTTT. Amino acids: CSVQGDMNTEAFF. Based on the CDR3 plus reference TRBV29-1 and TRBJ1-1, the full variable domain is SAVISQKPSRDICQRGTSLTIQCQVDSQVTMMFWYRQQPGQSLTLIATANQGSEATYESGFVIDKFPISRPNLTFSTLTVSNMSPEDSSIYLCSVQGDMNTEAFFGQGTRLTVV.

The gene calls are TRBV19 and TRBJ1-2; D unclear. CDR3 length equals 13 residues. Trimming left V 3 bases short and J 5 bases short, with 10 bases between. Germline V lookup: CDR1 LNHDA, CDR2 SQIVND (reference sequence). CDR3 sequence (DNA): TGTGCCAGTAGTATCAGTCCGAAGTATGGCTACACCTTC. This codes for CASSISPKYGYTF. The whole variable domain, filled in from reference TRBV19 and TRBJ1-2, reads DGGITQSPKYLFRKEGQNVTLSCEQNLNHDAMYWYRQDPGQGLRLIYYSQIVNDFQKGDIAEGYSVSREKKESFPLTVTSAQKNPTAFYLCASSISPKYGYTFGSGTRLTVV.

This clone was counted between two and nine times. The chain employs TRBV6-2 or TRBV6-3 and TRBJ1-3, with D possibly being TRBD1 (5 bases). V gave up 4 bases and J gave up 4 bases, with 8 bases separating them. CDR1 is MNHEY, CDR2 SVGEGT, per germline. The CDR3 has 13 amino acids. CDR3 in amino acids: CASSLTAGNTIYF. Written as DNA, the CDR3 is TGTGCCAGCAGTTTGACAGCGGGAAACACCATATATTTT.